This T cell receptor (beta chain) was captured by sequencing in a study of identical twins. Study-wide points: Fewer insertions characterized abundant cord blood beta clonotypes, whereas memory repertoires showed none.

There are a few counts of this clonotype. Its antigen is undetermined. Each CDR3 protein is one row after TCRdb ran MiXCR on the 5' RACE reads. The profile covers around 370,000 distinct CDR3 sequences, with around 9.7% appearing a single time and more than 8% taken by the ten largest. The CDR3 loop spans 15 amino acids. V shed 0 bases and J shed 0 bases, with 8 bases lying between them. CDR1 is SGHAT and CDR2 is FQNNGV in the germline V gene. The clonotype comes from a woman in her 50s in good health. The sequenced sample consisted of naive T cells sorted from blood. The J gene is TRBJ1-1, the V gene TRBV11-2; maybe TRBD1 (5 bases). The CDR3 sequence is CASSLDGGLNTEAFF. The DNA of the CDR3 is TGTGCCAGCAGCTTAGATGGGGGACTGAACACTGAAGCTTTCTTT.